The 20 T cell receptor beta chains in this list originate from one sample, sequenced in a study of cytomegalovirus exposure and HLA in healthy donors (dated by TCRdb to 2016 to 2017). Libraries were constructed by the immunoSEQ multiplex PCR assay. For the multiplex PCR, a mixture combining 60 forward primers for TCR Vbeta segments and 13 reverse primers for TCR Jbeta segments was used. TCRdb took this table from immuneACCESS and kept in-frame rearrangements with V and J called. Such tables lack part of the clones; where checked against another copy, unresolved V genes explain under half of the gap, and the rest is unexplained. This sample gives about 120,000 clones in total; about 9.4% of them show up just once. The leading ten clones occupy approximately 6% of the sample. Sequenced material: PBMCs. These receptors were collected from a woman aged 40 to 50 in good health and CMV-seropositive.

The V call is TRBV11-2, the J call TRBJ1-2; TRBD1 agrees at 10 bases. J gave up 7 bases and V 4 bases, and 9 bases lay outside the gene matches. This CDR3 is 15 amino acids long. Germline lookup yields CDR1 SGHAT and CDR2 FQNNGV. This chain's CDR3 is CASSSSPGQGFGYTF. The CDR3 DNA follows: TGTGCCAGCAGCTCCTCGCCGGGACAGGGGTTTGGCTACACCTTC.

The chain is built from TRBV5-1 and TRBJ2-1; D is undetermined. This CDR3 has 14 amino acids. Germline CDR1 and CDR2: SGHRS and YFSETQ. V gave up 0 bases and J gave up 0 bases, with 4 bases separating them. The CDR3 loop is CASSLALSYNEQFF. DNA for the CDR3: TGCGCCAGCAGCTTGGCTCTCTCCTACAATGAGCAGTTCTTC.

This chain joins TRBV30 and TRBJ1-5; 8 positions agree with TRBD1. The CDR3 is made up of 17 amino acids. The germline CDR1 and CDR2 sequences are GTSNPN and SVGIG (reference sequence). V was pared by 1 base and J by 7 bases, with 15 bases of the junction left unmatched. CDR3 in amino acids: CAWSGNVLYRGGQPQHF. The CDR3 coding sequence is TGTGCCTGGAGTGGAAATGTACTTTACAGGGGGGGACAGCCCCAGCATTTT. Variable domain in full (rest from reference TRBV30 and TRBJ1-5): SQTIHQWPATLVQPVGSPLSLECTVEGTSNPNLYWYRQAAGRGLQLLFYSVGIGQISSEVPQNLSASRPQDRQFILSSKKLLLSDSGFYLCAWSGNVLYRGGQPQHFGDGTRLSIL.

This clone was seen a handful of times. The chain has TRBV21-1 and TRBJ1-5; the DNA was not used to check the table's D call, TRBD1. TRBV21-1 is a listed pseudogene. The CDR3 contains 20 residues. Here the CDR3 reads CASSKEMGQDLSFSNQPQHF. The CDR3 DNA reads TGTGCCAGCAGCAAAGAAATGGGACAAGATCTCTCCTTCAGCAATCAGCCCCAGCATTTT.

This clone has only a few counts. V usage is TRBV27 and J usage is TRBJ2-7; 7 bases map to TRBD1. With 6 bases clipped from V and 0 bases from J, the junction kept 5 bases outside the gene matches. CDR3 length equals 14 residues. Germline V gene lookup returns CDR1 MNHEY and CDR2 SMNVEV (reference sequence). As DNA, the CDR3 is TGTGCCAGCAGCCGACAGGGTAGCTCCTACGAGCAGTACTTC. It is translated as CASSRQGSSYEQYF.

V usage is TRBV6-4 and J usage is TRBJ2-7, with TRBD1 identical over 12 bases. Trimming took 0 bases from V and 5 from J; bases not matched to a gene: 14. The CDR3 totals 19 residues. Germline assignment: CDR1 MRHNA and CDR2 SNTAGT. The CDR3 loop is CASSDSKWWARDRGHEQYF. DNA for the CDR3: TGTGCCAGCAGTGACTCGAAATGGTGGGCCCGGGACAGGGGGCACGAGCAGTACTTC.

This sequence joins TRBV28 and TRBJ2-3; 11 bases align to TRBD2. Trimming at V came to 5 bases and at J to 4 bases, leaving 11 bases not matched to a gene. CDR3 length equals 17 residues. Looked up from germline, CDR1 is MDHEN and CDR2 is SYDVKM. CDR3 residues: CASSPPRLAGRADTQYF. Here the CDR3 DNA reads TGTGCCAGCAGTCCCCCCAGACTAGCGGGGAGGGCAGATACGCAGTATTTT.

The chain has TRBV5-6 and TRBJ1-3; D remains unclear. From germline, CDR1 is SGHDT and CDR2 YYEEEE. V lost 0 bases to trimming and J lost 0 bases, with 19 bases between them. This CDR3 spans 19 amino acids. The CDR3 bases are TGTGCCAGCAGCTTGGCCAGGCTGTCAGGCCTACCCTCTGGAAACACCATATATTTT. Amino acids: CASSLARLSGLPSGNTIYF.

There are many counts of this clone. The chain couples TRBV10-3 to TRBJ1-1; TRBD1 matches 8 bases. V dropped 7 bases and J dropped 3; count of bases not matched to a gene: 4. This CDR3 has 13 amino acids. CDR1 and CDR2 (germline): ENHRY, SYGVKD. CDR3 bases: TGTGCCATCACACAGGGGGATGACACTGAAGCTTTCTTT. Residues: CAITQGDDTEAFF.

This clone was counted between two and nine times. The rearrangement uses TRBV5-6 and TRBJ2-1; 7 bases align to TRBD1. Germline CDR1 is SGHDT and CDR2 is YYEEEE. The CDR3 has 14 residues. J gave up 9 bases and V 4 bases, and 10 bases lay outside the gene matches. In nucleotides, the CDR3 is TGTGCCAGCAGCGCGAGACAGGGAATGAGTGAGCAGTTCTTC. It specifies CASSARQGMSEQFF.

This clone was seen a handful of times. The chain is built from TRBV11-2 and TRBJ2-1, with D possibly matching TRBD1 (6 bases). This CDR3 spans 14 amino acids. Trimming removed 2 bases at V and 6 bases at J, with 11 bases between. Germline lookup yields CDR1 SGHAT and CDR2 FQNNGV. CDR3 nucleotides: TGTGCCAGCAGCTTAAATGAAGGGGGCAATGAGCAGTTCTTC. It encodes CASSLNEGGNEQFF.

The chain combines TRBV5-5 with TRBJ1-1, with TRBD1 matching 8 bases. V gave up 3 bases and J gave up 5 bases; unmatched junction bases: 9. CDR1 and CDR2 from the germline V gene are SGHKS and YYEKEE (reference sequence). The CDR3 is 15 amino acids. For the CDR3, the DNA is TGTGCCAGCAGCTCTGCAGGGGGCGGTGGGACTGAAGCTTTCTTT. Protein product: CASSSAGGGGTEAFF.

This clone was observed a few times. The CDR3 nucleotides are TGTGCCAGCAGTCCCCGGGACAGGAGCACTGAAGCTTTCTTT. This codes for CASSPRDRSTEAFF. The chain carries TRBV27 and TRBJ1-1; 8 bases line up with TRBD1. The trim removed 5 bases at V and 4 bases at J, leaving 6 bases unmatched. The CDR3 spans 14 residues. In germline, CDR1 is MNHEY, CDR2 SMNVEV (reference sequence).

This clone was counted only a few times. The V gene is TRBV5-1, the J gene TRBJ1-4; D remains unclear. CDR1 is SGHRS, CDR2 YFSETQ, per germline. V was trimmed by 0 bases and J by 8 bases, leaving 14 bases between them. This CDR3 region has 15 residues. CDR3: CASSLEGSRREKLFF. The CDR3 DNA sequence: TGCGCCAGCAGCTTGGAAGGTTCTCGGAGGGAAAAACTGTTTTTT.

This clone was seen more than once but under ten times. The V gene is TRBV4-2, the J gene TRBJ2-1; TRBD2 agrees at 15 bases. The CDR3 sequence is 20 residues long. The V segment lost 0 bases and the J segment 4 bases; nucleotides outside the gene matches: 10. Germline lookup yields CDR1 LGHNA and CDR2 YNFKEQ. CDR3 region: CASSQETGTSGGPQYNEQFF. In DNA, the CDR3 is TGTGCCAGCAGCCAAGAAACCGGGACTAGCGGGGGGCCCCAATACAATGAGCAGTTCTTC.

The chain joins TRBV7-9 to TRBJ2-1; perhaps TRBD2 as D (6 bases). CDR3 size: 11 residues. The V gene lost 8 bases and the J gene lost 8 bases, with 10 bases spanning the gap. The germline V gene encodes CDR1 SEHNR and CDR2 FQNEAQ (reference sequence). The CDR3 sequence: CASAGGYEQFF. The DNA for the CDR3 is TGTGCCAGCGCTGGGGGGTATGAGCAGTTCTTC.

J is TRBJ2-7 and V is TRBV28; D possibly corresponds to TRBD1 (6 bases). The CDR3 consists of 18 residues. V was trimmed by 2 bases and J by 9 bases, leaving 29 bases between them. Germline V gene lookup returns CDR1 MDHEN and CDR2 SYDVKM. CDR3 nucleotide sequence: TGTGCCAGCAGTTTACGGAGCTTTACAGGGCCCACTTCTTTAGGGCAGTACTTC. It codes for CASSLRSFTGPTSLGQYF.

This sequence joins TRBV29-1 and TRBJ2-7; the D gene is possibly TRBD1 (5 bases). Trimming stripped 4 bases from V and 1 base from J, with 8 bases between. The CDR3 is made up of 12 amino acids. CDR1 is SQVTM, CDR2 ANQGSEA, per germline. The CDR3: CSVGGASYEQYF. The CDR3 nucleotides read TGCAGCGTTGGTGGGGCTTCCTACGAGCAGTACTTC.

This clone has a handful of counts. The chain combines TRBV7-6 with TRBJ1-1, with a tentative D call TRBD1 (6 bases). Germline V gene lookup returns CDR1 SGHVS and CDR2 FNYEAQ. Trimming stripped 0 bases from V and 8 bases from J, with 7 bases between. This CDR3 is built from 12 residues. The CDR3 bases are TGTGCCAGCAGCTTAGCCGACAGGGAAGCTTTCTTT. It encodes CASSLADREAFF.

The gene calls are TRBV28 and TRBJ2-1; D is unresolved. V lost 6 bases to trimming and J lost 0 bases, with 12 bases between them. This CDR3 has 15 amino acids. Germline lookup yields CDR1 MDHEN and CDR2 SYDVKM. The CDR3 bases are TGTGCCAGCAGCCCCGACACTTACTCCTACAATGAGCAGTTCTTC. Protein product: CASSPDTYSYNEQFF.